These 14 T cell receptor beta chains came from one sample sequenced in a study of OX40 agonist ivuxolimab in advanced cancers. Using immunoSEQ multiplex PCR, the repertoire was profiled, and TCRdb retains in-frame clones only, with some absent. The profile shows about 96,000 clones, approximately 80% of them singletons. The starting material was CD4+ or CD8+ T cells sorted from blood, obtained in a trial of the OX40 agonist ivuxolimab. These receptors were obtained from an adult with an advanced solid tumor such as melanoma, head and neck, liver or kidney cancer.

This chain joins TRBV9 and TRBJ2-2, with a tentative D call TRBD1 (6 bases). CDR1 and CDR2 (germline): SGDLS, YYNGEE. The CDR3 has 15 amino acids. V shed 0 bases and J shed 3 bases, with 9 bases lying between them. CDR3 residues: CASSVGWTDTGELFF. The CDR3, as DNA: TGTGCCAGCAGCGTAGGTTGGACAGACACCGGGGAGCTGTTTTTT.

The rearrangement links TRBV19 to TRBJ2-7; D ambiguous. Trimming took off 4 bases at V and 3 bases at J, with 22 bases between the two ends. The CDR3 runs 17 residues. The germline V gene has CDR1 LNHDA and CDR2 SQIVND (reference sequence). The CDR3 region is CASSTRRTHPNYYEQYF. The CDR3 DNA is TGTGCCAGTAGTACCCGACGGACCCATCCCAACTACTACGAGCAGTACTTC.

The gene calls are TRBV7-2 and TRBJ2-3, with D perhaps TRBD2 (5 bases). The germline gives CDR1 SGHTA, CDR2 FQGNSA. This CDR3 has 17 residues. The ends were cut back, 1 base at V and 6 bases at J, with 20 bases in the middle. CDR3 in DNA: TGTGCCAGCAGCTTAGGGGTAGCGACGGTGAAGTTTGATACGCAGTATTTT. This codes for CASSLGVATVKFDTQYF.

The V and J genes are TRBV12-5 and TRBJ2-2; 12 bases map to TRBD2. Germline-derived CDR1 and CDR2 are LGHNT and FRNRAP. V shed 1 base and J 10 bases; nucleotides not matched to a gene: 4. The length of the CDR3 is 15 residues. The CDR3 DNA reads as TGTGCTAGTGGTTTGGGACTAGCGGGAGCCGCGGAGCTGTTTTTT. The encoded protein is CASGLGLAGAAELFF.

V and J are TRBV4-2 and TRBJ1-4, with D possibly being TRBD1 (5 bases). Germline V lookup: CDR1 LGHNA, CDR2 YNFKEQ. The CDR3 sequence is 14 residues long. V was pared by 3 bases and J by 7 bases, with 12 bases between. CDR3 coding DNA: TGTGCCAGCAGCCACAGGGATTCGAGTGAAAAACTGTTTTTT. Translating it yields CASSHRDSSEKLFF.

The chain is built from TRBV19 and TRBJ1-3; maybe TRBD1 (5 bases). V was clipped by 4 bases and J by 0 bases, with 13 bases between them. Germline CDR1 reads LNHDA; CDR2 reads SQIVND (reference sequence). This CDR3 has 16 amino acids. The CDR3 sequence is CASSTRGRGSGNTIYF. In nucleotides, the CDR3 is TGTGCCAGTAGTACGCGGGGCCGTGGCTCTGGAAACACCATATATTTT.

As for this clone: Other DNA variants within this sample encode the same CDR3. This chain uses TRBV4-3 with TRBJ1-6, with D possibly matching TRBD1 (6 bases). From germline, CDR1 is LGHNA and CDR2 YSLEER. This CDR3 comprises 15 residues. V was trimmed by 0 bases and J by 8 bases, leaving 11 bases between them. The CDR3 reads CASSQEAGADSPLHF. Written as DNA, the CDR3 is TGCGCCAGCAGCCAAGAGGCAGGGGCCGATTCACCCCTCCACTTT.

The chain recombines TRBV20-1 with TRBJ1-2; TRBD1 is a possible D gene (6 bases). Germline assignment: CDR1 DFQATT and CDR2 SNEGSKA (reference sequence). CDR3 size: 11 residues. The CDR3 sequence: CTLLGGEGYTF. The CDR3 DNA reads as TGCACCCTGCTTGGGGGCGAGGGCTACACCTTC.

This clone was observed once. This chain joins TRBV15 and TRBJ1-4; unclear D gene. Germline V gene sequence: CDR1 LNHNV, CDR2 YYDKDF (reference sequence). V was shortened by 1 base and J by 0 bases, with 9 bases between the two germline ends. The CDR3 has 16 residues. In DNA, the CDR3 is TGTGCCACCAGCAGAGGGGCCGTTGCAACTAATGAAAAACTGTTTTTT. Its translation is CATSRGAVATNEKLFF.

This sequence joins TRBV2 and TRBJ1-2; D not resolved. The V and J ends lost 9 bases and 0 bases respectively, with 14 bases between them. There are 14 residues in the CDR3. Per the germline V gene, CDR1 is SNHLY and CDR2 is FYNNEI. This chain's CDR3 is CASTRTESNYGYTF. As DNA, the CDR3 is TGTGCCAGTACCAGGACGGAGTCTAACTATGGCTACACCTTC.

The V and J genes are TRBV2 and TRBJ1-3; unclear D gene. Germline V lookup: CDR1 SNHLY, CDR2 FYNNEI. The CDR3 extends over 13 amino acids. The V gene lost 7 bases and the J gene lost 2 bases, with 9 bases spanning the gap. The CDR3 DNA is TGTGCCAGCAATCCGGGAGCTGGAAACACCATATATTTT. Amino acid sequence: CASNPGAGNTIYF.

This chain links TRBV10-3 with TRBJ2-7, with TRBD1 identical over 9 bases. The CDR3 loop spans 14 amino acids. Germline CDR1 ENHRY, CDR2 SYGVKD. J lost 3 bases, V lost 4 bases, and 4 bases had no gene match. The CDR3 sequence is CAISGGTGSYEQYF. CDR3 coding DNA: TGTGCCATCAGTGGGGGGACAGGGAGCTACGAGCAGTACTTC.

The CDR3, as DNA: TGCGCCAGCAGTGGGACTAGCGGGATCCCGACCTACGAGCAGTACTTC. Protein product: CASSGTSGIPTYEQYF. The V gene is TRBV10-2, the J gene TRBJ2-7; 12 bases map to TRBD2. Germline-derived CDR1 and CDR2 are WSHSY and SAAADI. V dropped 4 bases and J dropped 2; count of bases not matched to a gene: 6. CDR3 length: 16 residues.

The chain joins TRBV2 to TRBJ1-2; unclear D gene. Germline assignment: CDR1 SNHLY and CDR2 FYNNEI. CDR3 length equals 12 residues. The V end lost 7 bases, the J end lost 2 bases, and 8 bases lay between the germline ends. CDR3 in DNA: TGTGCCAGCACAACGGAAAACTATGGCTACACCTTC. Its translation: CASTTENYGYTF.